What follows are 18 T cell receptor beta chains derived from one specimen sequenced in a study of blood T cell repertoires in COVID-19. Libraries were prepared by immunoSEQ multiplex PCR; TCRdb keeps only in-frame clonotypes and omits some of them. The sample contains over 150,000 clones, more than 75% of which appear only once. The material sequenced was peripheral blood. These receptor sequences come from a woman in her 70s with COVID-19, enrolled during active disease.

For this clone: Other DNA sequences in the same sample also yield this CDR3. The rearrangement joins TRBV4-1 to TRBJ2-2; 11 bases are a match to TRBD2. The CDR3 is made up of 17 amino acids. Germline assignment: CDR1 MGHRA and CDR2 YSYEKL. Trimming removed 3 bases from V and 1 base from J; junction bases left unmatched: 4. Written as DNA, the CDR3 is TGCGCCAGCAGCCAGGAGGGACTAGCGGAGAACACCGGGGAGCTGTTTTTT. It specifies CASSQEGLAENTGELFF.

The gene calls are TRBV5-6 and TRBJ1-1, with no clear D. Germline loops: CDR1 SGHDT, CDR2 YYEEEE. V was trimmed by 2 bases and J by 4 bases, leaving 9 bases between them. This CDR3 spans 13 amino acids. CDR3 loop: CASSLLTGTEAFF. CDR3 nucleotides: TGTGCCAGCAGCTTACTTACGGGCACTGAAGCTTTCTTT.

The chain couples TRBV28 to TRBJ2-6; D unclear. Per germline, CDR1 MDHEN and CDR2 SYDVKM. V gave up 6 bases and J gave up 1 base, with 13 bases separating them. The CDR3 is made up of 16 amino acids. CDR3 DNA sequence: TGTGCCAGCAGGGAATCAGGCCTTTCTGGGGCCAACGTCCTGACTTTC. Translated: CASRESGLSGANVLTF.

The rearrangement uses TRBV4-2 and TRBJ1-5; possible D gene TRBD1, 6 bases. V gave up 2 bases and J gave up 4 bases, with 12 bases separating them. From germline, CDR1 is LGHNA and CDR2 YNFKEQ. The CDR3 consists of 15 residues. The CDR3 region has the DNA TGTGCCAGCAGCCAAACCGGACAGCTTAATCAGCCCCAGCATTTT. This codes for CASSQTGQLNQPQHF.

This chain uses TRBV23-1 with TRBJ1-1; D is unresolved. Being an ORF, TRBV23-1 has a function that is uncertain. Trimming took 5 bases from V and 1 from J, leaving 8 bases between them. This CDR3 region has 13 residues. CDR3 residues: CASSARQNTEAFF. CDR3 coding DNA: TGCGCCAGCAGTGCCAGGCAGAACACTGAAGCTTTCTTT.

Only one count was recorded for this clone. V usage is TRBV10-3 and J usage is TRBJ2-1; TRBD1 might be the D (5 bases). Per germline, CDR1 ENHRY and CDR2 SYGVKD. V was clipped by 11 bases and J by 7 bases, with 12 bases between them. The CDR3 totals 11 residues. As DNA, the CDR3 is TGTGCCTCCCTATCAGGGAATGAGCAGTTCTTC. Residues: CASLSGNEQFF.

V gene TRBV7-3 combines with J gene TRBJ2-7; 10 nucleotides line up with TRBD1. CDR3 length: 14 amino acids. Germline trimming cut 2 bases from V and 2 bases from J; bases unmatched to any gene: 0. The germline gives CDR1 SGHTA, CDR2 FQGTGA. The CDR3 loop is CASSLGQGAYEQYF. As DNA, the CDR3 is TGTGCCAGCAGCTTAGGACAGGGGGCCTACGAGCAGTACTTC.

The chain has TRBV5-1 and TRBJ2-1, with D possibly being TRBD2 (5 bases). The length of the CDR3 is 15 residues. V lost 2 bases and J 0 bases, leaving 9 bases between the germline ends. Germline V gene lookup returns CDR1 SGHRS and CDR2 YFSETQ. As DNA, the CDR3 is TGCGCCAGCAGCTTAGCGGTCAGCTCCTACAATGAGCAGTTCTTC. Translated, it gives CASSLAVSSYNEQFF.

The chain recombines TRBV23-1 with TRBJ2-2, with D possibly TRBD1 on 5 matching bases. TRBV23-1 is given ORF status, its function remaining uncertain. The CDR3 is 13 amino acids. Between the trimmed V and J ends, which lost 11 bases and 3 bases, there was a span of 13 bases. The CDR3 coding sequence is TGCGCCGAGTGGACATCCGACACCGGGGAGCTGTTTTTT. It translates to CAEWTSDTGELFF.

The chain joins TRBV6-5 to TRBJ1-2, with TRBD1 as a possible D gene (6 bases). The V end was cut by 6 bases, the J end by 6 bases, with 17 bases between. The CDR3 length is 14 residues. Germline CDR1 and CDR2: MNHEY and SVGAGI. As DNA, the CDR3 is TGTGCCAGCAGACCAGGACAGTTTGGGGATGGCTACACCTTC. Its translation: CASRPGQFGDGYTF.

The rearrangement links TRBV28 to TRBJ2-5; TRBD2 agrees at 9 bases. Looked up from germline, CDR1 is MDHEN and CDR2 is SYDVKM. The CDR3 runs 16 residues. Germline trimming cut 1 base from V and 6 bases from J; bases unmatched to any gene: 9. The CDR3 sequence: CASSLSWREGQKTQYF. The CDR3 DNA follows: TGTGCCAGCAGTTTATCATGGCGGGAGGGCCAGAAGACCCAGTACTTC. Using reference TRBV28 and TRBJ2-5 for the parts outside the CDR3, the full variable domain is DVKVTQSSRYLVKRTGEKVFLECVQDMDHENMFWYRQDPGLGLRLIYFSYDVKMKEKGDIPEGYSVSREKKERFSLILESASTNQTSMYLCASSLSWREGQKTQYFGPGTRLLVL.

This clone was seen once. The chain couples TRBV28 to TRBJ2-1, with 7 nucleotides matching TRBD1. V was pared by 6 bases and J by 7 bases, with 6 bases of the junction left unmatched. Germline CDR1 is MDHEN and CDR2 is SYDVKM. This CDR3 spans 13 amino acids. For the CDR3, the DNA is TGTGCCAGCAGGTCTTCAGGGGGAAATGAGCAGTTCTTC. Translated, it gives CASRSSGGNEQFF.

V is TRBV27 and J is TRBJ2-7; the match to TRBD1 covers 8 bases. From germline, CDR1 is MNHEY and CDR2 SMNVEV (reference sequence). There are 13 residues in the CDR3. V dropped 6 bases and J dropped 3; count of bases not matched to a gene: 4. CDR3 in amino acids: CASRRTGSYEQYF. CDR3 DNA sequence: TGTGCCAGCAGGCGGACAGGGAGCTACGAGCAGTACTTC.

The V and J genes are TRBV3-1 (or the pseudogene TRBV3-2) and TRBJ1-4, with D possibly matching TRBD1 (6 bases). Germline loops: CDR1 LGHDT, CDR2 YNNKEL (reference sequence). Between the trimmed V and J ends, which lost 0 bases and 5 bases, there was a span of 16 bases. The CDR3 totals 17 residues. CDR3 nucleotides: TGTGCCAGCAGCCAAGATTGGAGTAAGGGACAAAATGAAAAACTGTTTTTT. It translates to CASSQDWSKGQNEKLFF.

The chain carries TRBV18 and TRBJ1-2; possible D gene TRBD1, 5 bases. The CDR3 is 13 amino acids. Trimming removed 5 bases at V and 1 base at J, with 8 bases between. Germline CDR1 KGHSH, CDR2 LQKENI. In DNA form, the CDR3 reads TGTGCCAGCTCAGGGCAGGGTAACTATGGCTACACCTTC. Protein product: CASSGQGNYGYTF.

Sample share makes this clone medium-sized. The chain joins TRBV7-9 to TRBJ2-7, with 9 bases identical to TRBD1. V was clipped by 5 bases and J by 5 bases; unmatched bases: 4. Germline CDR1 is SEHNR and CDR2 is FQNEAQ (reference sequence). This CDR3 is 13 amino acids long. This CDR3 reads CASSDTGGNEQYF. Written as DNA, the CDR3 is TGTGCCAGCAGCGACACAGGGGGCAACGAGCAGTACTTC. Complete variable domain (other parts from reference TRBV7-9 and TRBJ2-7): DTGVSQNPRHKITKRGQNVTFRCDPISEHNRLYWYRQTLGQGPEFLTYFQNEAQLEKSRLLSDRFSAERPKGSFSTLEIQRTEQGDSAMYLCASSDTGGNEQYFGPGTRLTVT.

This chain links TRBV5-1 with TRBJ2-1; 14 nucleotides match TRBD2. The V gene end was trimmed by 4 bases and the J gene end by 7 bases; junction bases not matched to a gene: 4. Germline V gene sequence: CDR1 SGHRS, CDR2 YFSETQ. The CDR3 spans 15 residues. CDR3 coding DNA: TGCGCCAGCAGCACAGGACTAGCGGGAGGAAATGAGCAGTTCTTC. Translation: CASSTGLAGGNEQFF.

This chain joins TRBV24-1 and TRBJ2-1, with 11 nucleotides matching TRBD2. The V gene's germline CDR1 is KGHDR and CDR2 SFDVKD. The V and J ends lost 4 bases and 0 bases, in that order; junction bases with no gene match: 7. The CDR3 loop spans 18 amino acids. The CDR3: CATSDSFTSGSSYNEQFF. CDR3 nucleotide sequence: TGTGCCACCAGTGACTCCTTTACTAGCGGGAGCTCCTACAATGAGCAGTTCTTC.